This passage covers 23 T cell receptor beta chains from one sample sequenced in a study of T cells expressing NK-cell markers. One entry per CDR3 protein, without DNA, is what TCRdb gives after re-calling the 5' RACE reads. Its listing shows hundreds of thousands of distinct CDR3 sequences. The sequencing sample was made of blood T cells: a sorted CD56 or NKG2C T cell subset, CD4+ or CD8+ T cells, or bulk PBMC T cells (not recorded which). These receptors originate from a man aged 18-70 years in good health.

The CDR3 here is CASSTGGTASVYGYTF. The chain uses TRBV12-3 or TRBV12-4 and TRBJ1-2; with no DNA, the TCRdb D assignment of TRBD1 cannot be verified. The CDR3 spans 16 residues.

The chain carries TRBV12-3 or TRBV12-4 and TRBJ2-3. The CDR3 has 14 residues. This CDR3 is CASSLGLDADTQYF.

V and J are TRBV6-5 and TRBJ2-3. CDR1 MNHEY and CDR2 SVGAGI come from the germline V gene. CDR3 length: 11 residues. CDR3 sequence reads: CASSLGATQYF.

The chain uses TRBV20-1 and TRBJ2-7. The CDR3 has 14 residues. Germline CDR1 DFQATT, CDR2 SNEGSKA (reference sequence). CDR3 residues: CSASGLAFRYEQYF.

The chain joins TRBV2 to TRBJ2-2; the D call of TRBD1 rests on TCRdb alone, since no DNA is present to check it. This CDR3 is 16 amino acids long. Germline V gene lookup returns CDR1 SNHLY and CDR2 FYNNEI. CDR3 protein: CASSLDGGAVTGELFF.

The chain recombines TRBV12-3 or TRBV12-4 with TRBJ2-5; TCRdb's D call, TRBD2, is unchecked because there is no DNA. CDR3 length: 16 amino acids. CDR3 region: CASRAWAGGRQETQYF.

The J gene is TRBJ1-6, the V gene TRBV19. The germline CDR1 and CDR2 sequences are LNHDA and SQIVND (reference sequence). This CDR3 is 17 amino acids long. The CDR3 spells CASRASGLSSYNSPLHF. Full variable domain (missing parts from reference TRBV19 and TRBJ1-6): DGGITQSPKYLFRKEGQNVTLSCEQNLNHDAMYWYRQDPGQGLRLIYYSQIVNDFQKGDIAEGYSVSREKKESFPLTVTSAQKNPTAFYLCASRASGLSSYNSPLHFGNGTRLTVT.

The chain uses TRBV5-6 and TRBJ2-4. The germline V gene has CDR1 SGHDT and CDR2 YYEEEE. This CDR3 is 14 amino acids long. The CDR3 protein is CASSPQRSTPIQYF.

This chain connects TRBV7-9 to TRBJ2-7; TCRdb's D gene call, TRBD1, goes unchecked for lack of DNA. The length of the CDR3 is 15 residues. The V gene's germline CDR1 is SEHNR and CDR2 FQNEAQ (reference sequence). Here the CDR3 reads CASSPPNTVSYEQYF.

The chain uses TRBV18 and TRBJ2-3; TCRdb lists TRBD1, though no DNA is available to test this call. The germline CDR1 and CDR2 sequences are KGHSH and LQKENI. This CDR3 comprises 15 residues. Here the CDR3 reads CASSPRGAGTDTQYF.

The chain is built from TRBV18 and TRBJ2-1. This CDR3 region has 15 residues. Germline loops: CDR1 KGHSH, CDR2 LQKENI. CDR3 loop: CASSPPGTPYNEQFF.

The V gene is TRBV3-1, the J gene TRBJ1-3; TCRdb's D call, TRBD1, is unchecked because there is no DNA. Germline V gives CDR1 LGHDT, CDR2 YNNKEL (reference sequence). The CDR3 runs 14 residues. CDR3 loop: CASSLQDSGNTIYF.

V is TRBV6-5 and J is TRBJ1-4; the TCRdb call, TRBD1, lacks DNA for checking. Germline V gene sequence: CDR1 MNHEY, CDR2 SVGAGI. The length of the CDR3 is 15 residues. This CDR3 is CASSYGTGGNEKLFF.

The genes are TRBV6-5 and TRBJ2-2; TCRdb's D gene call, TRBD2, goes unchecked for lack of DNA. The CDR3 sequence is 17 residues long. Germline CDR1 and CDR2: MNHEY and SVGAGI. The chain's CDR3 is CASSYSRRGGGTGELFF.

The chain employs TRBV20-1 and TRBJ2-1; TCRdb returns TRBD1, unconfirmable since there is no DNA. The CDR3 runs to 14 residues. CDR1 and CDR2 (germline): DFQATT, SNEGSKA (reference sequence). CDR3 protein: CSASPLRANNEQFF.

This chain joins TRBV7-6 and TRBJ2-7. The CDR3 covers 14 residues. Per germline, CDR1 SGHVS and CDR2 FNYEAQ. The CDR3 protein is CASSLVRGTYEQYF.

CDR3: CASSLDRVNGELFF. The V and J genes are TRBV6-1 and TRBJ2-2; TCRdb selects TRBD1, and the lack of DNA leaves this call unchecked. Germline assignment: CDR1 MNHNS and CDR2 SASEGT. CDR3 length equals 14 residues.

V usage is TRBV12-3 or TRBV12-4 and J usage is TRBJ1-6. The CDR3 runs 15 residues. The CDR3 here is CASSPRTSYNSPLHF.

The genes are TRBV6-1 and TRBJ2-3; absent DNA, TCRdb's TRBD1 call cannot be checked. Germline assignment: CDR1 MNHNS and CDR2 SASEGT. There are 16 residues in the CDR3. The CDR3 region is CASSGGKTGSTDTQYF.

This chain links TRBV5-1 with TRBJ2-7; TCRdb lists TRBD2, though no DNA is available to test this call. The germline V gene encodes CDR1 SGHRS and CDR2 YFSETQ. The CDR3 loop spans 17 amino acids. CDR3: CASSPRGLAGGTYEQYF.

V is TRBV20-1 and J is TRBJ2-7; the D gene TCRdb calls, TRBD2, cannot be checked with no DNA. CDR3 size: 15 residues. Germline CDR1 DFQATT, CDR2 SNEGSKA (reference sequence). CDR3 sequence: CSASPSRGSSYEQYF.

V usage is TRBV7-2 and J usage is TRBJ2-2; the TCRdb D gene call, TRBD2, has no DNA to confirm it. The CDR3 covers 15 residues. The germline V gene has CDR1 SGHTA and CDR2 FQGNSA. CDR3 in amino acids: CASSTTGLNTGELFF.

The rearrangement uses TRBV19 and TRBJ2-1; the TRBD1 assignment by TCRdb is unverifiable without DNA. Germline V gene lookup returns CDR1 LNHDA and CDR2 SQIVND (reference sequence). CDR3 length: 16 amino acids. The CDR3 spells CATSRQVRSIYNEQFF. The complete variable domain, with remaining parts taken from reference TRBV19 and TRBJ2-1, reads DGGITQSPKYLFRKEGQNVTLSCEQNLNHDAMYWYRQDPGQGLRLIYYSQIVNDFQKGDIAEGYSVSREKKESFPLTVTSAQKNPTAFYLCATSRQVRSIYNEQFFGPGTRLTVL.